This passage covers 32 T cell receptor beta chains from one sample sequenced in a study of T cell repertoires in cytomegalovirus infection. TCRdb re-derived calls from the reads in MiXCR, one entry per CDR3 protein. The sample comprises around 570,000 distinct CDR3 sequences, 40% of which are singletons, and around 50% rests with the top ten. No cognate antigen is known for these TCRs. The sequencing used cultured PBMCs, collected from culture after CMV antigen stimulation. The source of these receptors is a human donor in good health (CMV status not recorded). Some clones in this sample may be carry-over from other donors' samples.

Only a few counts were recorded for this clonotype. This chain uses TRBV20-1 with TRBJ2-7; D may be TRBD1 (5 bases). Germline values: CDR1 DFQATT, CDR2 SNEGSKA (reference sequence). With 6 bases removed from V and 6 bases from J, the gap between germline ends came to 12 bases. This CDR3 spans 11 amino acids. CDR3 residues: CSAGRLPEQYF. CDR3 nucleotides: TGCAGTGCGGGGCGGCTTCCCGAGCAGTACTTC.

This clonotype was observed a handful of times. V usage is TRBV19 and J usage is TRBJ2-1; a possible D gene is TRBD2 (7 bases). The CDR3 has 17 amino acids. Germline V lookup: CDR1 LNHDA, CDR2 SQIVND (reference sequence). Trimming removed 0 bases from V and 7 bases from J, with 19 bases in between. CDR3 nucleotides: TGTGCCAGTAGTATAGATCGTCAACGGGGGGCGTCGAATGAGCAGTTCTTC. The encoded protein is CASSIDRQRGASNEQFF.

V gene TRBV7-8 combines with J gene TRBJ2-5; D is tentatively TRBD1 or TRBD2 (5 bases each). The germline V gene has CDR1 SGHVS and CDR2 FQNEAQ. The CDR3 has 14 residues. Trimming shortened V by 4 bases and J by 4 bases, and 13 bases separated the two germline ends. The CDR3 here is CASSSTREIETQYF. CDR3 nucleotides: TGTGCCAGCAGCTCTACCAGGGAGATAGAGACCCAGTACTTC.

The chain combines TRBV7-2 with TRBJ2-7, with D uncertain. The V gene's germline CDR1 is SGHTA and CDR2 FQGNSA. This CDR3 has 12 residues. V shed 8 bases and J shed 2 bases, with 10 bases lying between them. CDR3 nucleotides: TGTGCCAGCTTATCAGCCACCTACGAGCAGTACTTC. Translation gives CASLSATYEQYF.

This clonotype was counted a few times. This rearrangement joins TRBV11-3 to TRBJ1-5; no clear D. The ends were cut back, 5 bases at V and 5 bases at J, with 19 bases in the middle. The length of the CDR3 is 16 residues. Germline CDR1 SGHNT, CDR2 YENEEA. CDR3 nucleotide sequence: TGTGCCAGCAGCGCGGTGGGGTCCCCCTCCTATCAGCCCCAGCATTTT. It encodes CASSAVGSPSYQPQHF. The full variable domain, with the rest looked up from reference TRBV11-3 and TRBJ1-5, is EAGVVQSPRYKIIEKKQPVAFWCNPISGHNTLYWYLQNLGQGPELLIRYENEEAVDDSQLPKDRFSAERLKGVDSTLKIQPAELGDSAVYLCASSAVGSPSYQPQHFGDGTRLSIL.

The chain combines TRBV5-1 with TRBJ1-3; 12 bases line up with TRBD1. V lost 4 bases and J lost 1; bases outside the gene matches: 3. This CDR3 spans 16 amino acids. CDR1 is SGHRS and CDR2 is YFSETQ in the germline V gene. CDR3: CASSAGQGASGNTIYF. In nucleotides, the CDR3 is TGCGCCAGCAGCGCGGGACAGGGGGCTTCTGGAAACACCATATATTTT.

The chain carries TRBV7-2 and TRBJ2-7; unclear D gene. V was cut by 5 bases and J by 7 bases, with 12 bases left in between. This CDR3 comprises 12 residues. The germline V gene encodes CDR1 SGHTA and CDR2 FQGNSA. The CDR3 sequence: CASSPDAREQYF. CDR3 in DNA: TGTGCCAGCAGCCCCGACGCGCGGGAGCAGTACTTC.

The rearrangement links TRBV11-2 to TRBJ2-1; possibly TRBD1 for D (5 bases). The length of the CDR3 is 14 residues. Per germline, CDR1 SGHAT and CDR2 FQNNGV. With 5 bases removed from V and 4 bases from J, the gap between germline ends came to 12 bases. CDR3 DNA sequence: TGTGCCAGCAGCACCCCCGGACAATACAATGAGCAGTTCTTC. It is translated as CASSTPGQYNEQFF.

The V gene is TRBV30, the J gene TRBJ2-2; D unresolved. CDR3 length equals 11 residues. V shed 4 bases and J shed 10 bases, with 10 bases lying between them. Germline loops: CDR1 GTSNPN, CDR2 SVGIG (reference sequence). The CDR3 region has the DNA TGTGCCTGGACTCTCGGGTCGGAGCTGTTTTTT. Translated: CAWTLGSELFF.

This clonotype was detected a few times. The chain combines TRBV7-2 with TRBJ1-1; maybe TRBD1 (6 bases). V was trimmed by 5 bases and J by 1 base, leaving 11 bases between them. The CDR3 totals 14 residues. From germline, CDR1 is SGHTA and CDR2 FQGNSA. The CDR3 DNA is TGTGCCAGCAGCCCAAAGGGGGGGAACACTGAAGCTTTCTTT. Its translation is CASSPKGGNTEAFF.

This chain connects TRBV4-3 to TRBJ2-7; D call uncertain. The germline V gene has CDR1 LGHNA and CDR2 YSLEER. Trimming cost V 1 base and J 5 bases, with 9 bases left between them. This CDR3 is 13 amino acids long. CDR3 DNA: TGCGCCAGCAGCCAAGGGCTAGGAAACGAGCAGTACTTC. This codes for CASSQGLGNEQYF.

This clonotype was picked up a small number of times. The chain couples TRBV7-2 to TRBJ2-1; 10 nucleotides match TRBD2. In germline, CDR1 is SGHTA, CDR2 FQGNSA. The CDR3 is 14 residues long. V gave up 6 bases and J gave up 10 bases; unmatched junction bases: 9. CDR3 protein: CASSPGLAFREQFF. CDR3 bases: TGTGCCAGCAGTCCGGGACTAGCGTTCCGGGAGCAGTTCTTC.

This chain uses TRBV30 with TRBJ1-6; D is undetermined. Germline V lookup: CDR1 GTSNPN, CDR2 SVGIG (reference sequence). Trimming removed 4 bases from V and 9 bases from J, with 10 bases in between. CDR3 size: 12 residues. The chain's CDR3 is CAWTFDTSPLHF. The CDR3, as DNA: TGTGCCTGGACTTTCGACACTTCACCCCTCCACTTT.

This clonotype was recorded a few times. The V and J genes are TRBV6-1 and TRBJ2-1; 11 bases map to TRBD1. Germline lookup yields CDR1 MNHNS and CDR2 SASEGT. V was clipped by 5 bases and J by 8 bases; unmatched bases: 5. The length of the CDR3 is 14 residues. The CDR3 here is CASSPGQGVDEQFF. CDR3 sequence (DNA): TGTGCCAGCAGTCCGGGACAGGGGGTCGATGAGCAGTTCTTC.

V gene TRBV12-3 or TRBV12-4 combines with J gene TRBJ1-1; TRBD1 aligns across 7 bases. Losses at the gene ends were 5 bases for V and 8 bases for J; bases not matched to a gene: 5. The CDR3 length is 12 residues. CDR3 bases: TGTGCCAGCAGTCCTCAGGGGGGAGAAGCTTTCTTT. Translating it yields CASSPQGGEAFF.

The chain is built from TRBV6-8 and TRBJ1-1, with D tentatively TRBD1 (5 bases). This CDR3 comprises 16 residues. The V gene lost 0 bases and the J gene lost 3 bases, with 14 bases spanning the gap. The germline V gene encodes CDR1 MNHGY and CDR2 SAAAGT. This chain's CDR3 is CASSYSSGAGDTEAFF. Written as DNA, the CDR3 is TGTGCCAGCAGTTACTCGAGCGGGGCTGGGGACACTGAAGCTTTCTTT.

The chain joins TRBV6-1 to TRBJ2-7; a weak D match, TRBD1 (5 bases). This CDR3 is 14 amino acids long. V lost 8 bases to trimming and J lost 6 bases, with 20 bases between them. Germline V gene sequence: CDR1 MNHNS, CDR2 SASEGT. The CDR3 loop reads CASGWGWQGFEQYF. The CDR3 DNA is TGTGCCAGCGGTTGGGGCTGGCAGGGTTTCGAGCAGTACTTC.

This clonotype was recorded only once. CDR3 sequence: CASPVLPPLHSNQPQHF. The CDR3 coding sequence is TGTGCCAGCCCAGTTCTTCCCCCACTCCATAGCAATCAGCCCCAGCATTTT. The J gene is TRBJ1-5, the V gene TRBV18; D gene ambiguous. V shed 8 bases and J shed 0 bases, with 20 bases lying between them. The CDR3 has 17 residues. Germline V lookup: CDR1 KGHSH, CDR2 LQKENI. The variable domain in full, completed from reference TRBV18 and TRBJ1-5, reads NAGVMQNPRHLVRRRGQEARLRCSPMKGHSHVYWYRQLPEEGLKFMVYLQKENIIDESGMPKERFSAEFPKEGPSILRIQQVVRGDSAAYFCASPVLPPLHSNQPQHFGDGTRLSIL.

This clonotype came up many times. This chain uses TRBV7-2 with TRBJ2-3; 7 bases fit TRBD2. The V segment lost 0 bases and the J segment 14 bases; nucleotides outside the gene matches: 8. Germline lookup yields CDR1 SGHTA and CDR2 FQGNSA. The CDR3 is 13 residues long. The CDR3 here is CASSLAGELARYF. The CDR3 DNA is TGTGCCAGCAGCTTAGCGGGTGAACTAGCGCGGTATTTT. The full variable domain, in which reference TRBV7-2 and TRBJ2-3 provide the parts outside the CDR3, is GAGVSQSPSNKVTEKGKDVELRCDPISGHTALYWYRQSLGQGLEFLIYFQGNSAPDKSGLPSDRFSAERTGGSVSTLTIQRTQQEDSAVYLCASSLAGELARYFGPGTRLTVL.

The table lists this clonotype with many counts. The V gene is TRBV12-3 or TRBV12-4, the J gene TRBJ2-3, with 11 bases lining up with TRBD2. This CDR3 spans 18 amino acids. J lost 3 bases, V lost 3 bases, and 11 bases had no gene match. Written as DNA, the CDR3 is TGTGCCAGCAGTTTCCCCACGGCTAGCGGGGGGAGAACAGATACGCAGTATTTT. As protein: CASSFPTASGGRTDTQYF.

There are a few counts of this clonotype. The gene calls are TRBV27 and TRBJ1-2; weak D call: TRBD1 (6 bases). CDR3 size: 14 residues. V dropped 2 bases and J dropped 8 bases, with 15 bases sitting between them. Germline V gives CDR1 MNHEY, CDR2 SMNVEV (reference sequence). As DNA, the CDR3 is TGTGCCAGCAGTTTAGGCGGGGGCGCGAGGGGCTACACCTTC. This translates into CASSLGGGARGYTF.

The CDR3 region is CASGRLAGGTYNEQFF. The CDR3 DNA follows: TGTGCCAGCGGTAGACTAGCGGGGGGCACCTACAATGAGCAGTTCTTC. This chain links TRBV6-6 with TRBJ2-1, with TRBD2 matching 13 bases. The V gene end was trimmed by 8 bases and the J gene end by 2 bases; junction bases not matched to a gene: 6. The germline V gene encodes CDR1 MNHNY and CDR2 SVGAGI (reference sequence). The CDR3 consists of 16 residues.

The chain combines TRBV20-1 with TRBJ2-1; D uncertain. Germline-derived CDR1 and CDR2 are DFQATT and SNEGSKA (reference sequence). The ends were cut back, 0 bases at V and 8 bases at J, with 8 bases in the middle. This CDR3 contains 12 residues. The CDR3 region has the DNA TGCAGTGCTAGAGATCGAAGGTATGAGCAGTTCTTC. Amino acids: CSARDRRYEQFF.

The V and J genes are TRBV12-3 or TRBV12-4 and TRBJ1-5; TRBD1 is a possible D gene (5 bases). V lost 5 bases and J 1 base, leaving 18 bases between the germline ends. There are 17 residues in the CDR3. CDR3: CASSPSGGRASNQPQHF. Written as DNA, the CDR3 is TGTGCCAGCAGTCCCTCGGGGGGAAGGGCCAGCAATCAGCCCCAGCATTTT.

This clonotype turned up a few times. The chain links TRBV10-2 to TRBJ2-7; tentatively, D is TRBD2 (6 bases). The CDR3 is made up of 14 amino acids. V lost 6 bases to trimming and J lost 3 bases, with 15 bases between them. Germline lookup yields CDR1 WSHSY and CDR2 SAAADI. For the CDR3, the DNA is TGCGCCAGCAGCGAAGGACTAAACATCTACGAGCAGTACTTC. Translation: CASSEGLNIYEQYF.

The sample holds a few counts of this clonotype. The chain recombines TRBV5-4 with TRBJ2-1; the match to TRBD2 covers 13 bases. Looked up from germline, CDR1 is SGHNT and CDR2 is YYREEE (reference sequence). V shed 9 bases and J 4 bases; nucleotides not matched to a gene: 4. The CDR3 length is 14 residues. CDR3 sequence: CAIMGLAGYNEQFF. In DNA, the CDR3 is TGTGCCATCATGGGACTAGCGGGATACAATGAGCAGTTCTTC.

The chain links TRBV4-1 to TRBJ1-6; D gene ambiguous. With 3 bases removed from V and 5 bases from J, the gap between germline ends came to 14 bases. Germline-derived CDR1 and CDR2 are MGHRA and YSYEKL. CDR3 size: 16 residues. CDR3 coding DNA: TGCGCCAGCAGCCAGATACTCGGATCGCATAATTCACCCCTCCACTTT. Translation gives CASSQILGSHNSPLHF.

CDR3 DNA: TGTGCCAGCAGTGATTCCGGGATTAGCTACACCTTC. It yields the protein CASSDSGISYTF. This chain uses TRBV6-1 with TRBJ1-2; D remains unclear. Trimming pared 3 bases from V and 9 bases from J, leaving 11 bases between. There are 12 residues in the CDR3. From germline, CDR1 is MNHNS and CDR2 SASEGT.

CDR3 loop: CASSLDGVSNYGYTF. The CDR3 DNA follows: TGTGCCAGCAGCTTAGACGGGGTTTCCAACTATGGCTACACCTTC. The chain employs TRBV7-9 and TRBJ1-2; no definite D call. Germline V gene lookup returns CDR1 SEHNR and CDR2 FQNEAQ (reference sequence). CDR3 length: 15 residues. V was clipped by 1 base and J by 2 bases, with 11 bases between them.

This clonotype was recorded a few times. This chain links TRBV7-6 with TRBJ1-6, with no clear D. The CDR3 runs 17 residues. CDR1 and CDR2 from the germline V gene are SGHVS and FNYEAQ. V was cut by 0 bases and J by 2 bases, with 11 bases left in between. This CDR3 reads CASSLAPESAYNSPLHF. The CDR3 DNA follows: TGTGCCAGCAGCTTAGCGCCGGAGAGCGCCTATAATTCACCCCTCCACTTT.

This clonotype was detected many times. The chain couples TRBV6-6 to TRBJ1-5, with D unresolved. Germline CDR1 and CDR2: MNHNY and SVGAGI (reference sequence). The CDR3 spans 14 residues. Trimming removed 0 bases from V and 5 bases from J, with 8 bases in between. CDR3 in DNA: TGTGCCAGCAGTTACTCCGAAGGGCATCAGCCCCAGCATTTT. It codes for CASSYSEGHQPQHF.

The sample holds a few counts of this clonotype. The junction differs from germline at one of its ends, possibly a read error. The chain recombines TRBV7-6 with TRBJ2-5; tentatively, D is TRBD1 or TRBD2 (5 bases each). The germline CDR1 and CDR2 sequences are SGHVS and FNYEAQ. CDR3 length: 11 residues. This chain's CDR3 is CASSFGAARKF. CDR3 DNA: TGTGCCAGCAGCTTCGGGGCAGCGCGTAAATTC.